Following are 21 T cell receptor beta chains from one sample sequenced in a study of breast tumors, draining lymph nodes, adjacent tissues. Samples came from axillary lymph nodes draining the breast cancer. Via MiXCR, TCRdb re-called the multiplex PCR reads, giving one row per CDR3 protein. Among roughly 130,000 distinct CDR3 sequences, 15% to 20% were seen once, and the ten largest hold about 3.5%. Sequencing was performed on axillary lymph node tissue. All receptors come from a female donor with breast cancer. Some clones in this sample may be carry-over from other donors' samples.

For this clonotype: A much bigger clone sits one base away, suggesting this may be a read error. The missing conserved phenylalanine or tryptophan at the end of this CDR3 makes a read error likely. The rearrangement uses TRBV11-3 and TRBJ2-7, with 7 bases fitting TRBD1. J lost 6 bases, V lost 5 bases, and 7 bases had no gene match. In germline, CDR1 is SGHNT, CDR2 YENEEA. This CDR3 is built from 13 residues. The CDR3 DNA sequence: TGTGCCAGCAGCCTGACAGGGAAAGGCGAGCAGTACCTC. Protein sequence: CASSLTGKGEQYL.

Notes on this clonotype: At one end, the junction sequence differs from germline, possibly due to a read error. V gene TRBV19 combines with J gene TRBJ2-1; tentative D call: TRBD2 (5 bases). This CDR3 is 14 amino acids long. Per germline, CDR1 LNHDA and CDR2 SQIVND (reference sequence). CDR3 in DNA: TGTGTCAGTAGTTATTGTTCCGGCGGGAATGAGCAGTTCTTC. Translated: CVSSYCSGGNEQFF.

A few counts support this clonotype. The genes are TRBV2 and TRBJ2-2; maybe TRBD2 (6 bases). The CDR3 totals 12 residues. The ends were cut back, 6 bases at V and 7 bases at J, with 9 bases in the middle. Germline V gene sequence: CDR1 SNHLY, CDR2 FYNNEI. The CDR3 protein is CASRREDGELFF. Here the CDR3 DNA reads TGTGCCAGCAGAAGGGAGGACGGGGAGCTGTTTTTT.

Points on this clonotype: The conserved phenylalanine or tryptophan is not found at the CDR3 terminus, so this likely reflects a read error. This chain links TRBV7-6 with TRBJ2-5; D is unresolved. This CDR3 has 11 amino acids. Germline lookup yields CDR1 SGHVS and CDR2 FNYEAQ. Trimming stripped 5 bases from V and 2 bases from J, with 3 bases between. The chain's CDR3 is CASSPQETQYS. The CDR3 nucleotides are TGTGCCAGCAGCCCGCAAGAGACCCAGTACTCC.

V gene TRBV4-1 combines with J gene TRBJ1-3; D is perhaps TRBD1 (6 bases). The length of the CDR3 is 17 residues. Germline-derived CDR1 and CDR2 are MGHRA and YSYEKL. The V and J ends lost 0 bases and 3 bases respectively, with 15 bases between them. CDR3 protein: CASSQDETRGHGNTIYF. For the CDR3, the DNA is TGCGCCAGCAGCCAAGATGAGACTAGGGGACATGGAAACACCATATATTTT.

This clonotype was seen many times. The V gene is TRBV4-1, the J gene TRBJ2-1, with TRBD1 as a possible D gene (6 bases). This CDR3 spans 13 amino acids. V lost 3 bases, J lost 6 bases, and 9 bases lay in between. Germline V gene data show CDR1 as MGHRA and CDR2 as YSYEKL. CDR3 protein: CASSHTGSNEQFF. For the CDR3, the DNA is TGCGCCAGCAGCCATACAGGGTCCAATGAGCAGTTCTTC.

This clonotype has at least ten counts. J is TRBJ2-3 and V is TRBV6-5; a possible D gene is TRBD1 (6 bases). This CDR3 comprises 13 residues. The V gene's germline CDR1 is MNHEY and CDR2 SVGAGI. Trimming removed 4 bases at V and 7 bases at J, with 12 bases between. CDR3 amino acids: CASSSPRGHTQYF. The CDR3 DNA reads as TGTGCCAGCAGTTCCCCCAGGGGACATACGCAGTATTTT.

This clonotype was picked up many times. CDR3 loop: CASSNGMNEQYF. The DNA for the CDR3 is TGTGCCAGCAGTAATGGAATGAACGAGCAGTACTTC. The rearrangement joins TRBV6-6 to TRBJ2-7; D not certain. The V end was cut by 5 bases, the J end by 5 bases, with 10 bases between. In germline, CDR1 is MNHNY, CDR2 SVGAGI (reference sequence). There are 12 residues in the CDR3.

Many counts were recorded for this clonotype. This chain connects TRBV24-1 to TRBJ2-5, with TRBD2 matching 12 bases. Losses at the gene ends were 3 bases for V and 8 bases for J; bases not matched to a gene: 12. This CDR3 contains 17 residues. Germline V gene data show CDR1 as KGHDR and CDR2 as SFDVKD. CDR3 sequence reads: CATSDATSGGRVDTQYF. DNA of the CDR3: TGTGCCACCAGTGATGCGACTAGCGGGGGTCGCGTGGATACCCAGTACTTC.

This clonotype was found many times. The chain uses TRBV20-1 and TRBJ2-5; no firm D call. The germline V gene encodes CDR1 DFQATT and CDR2 SNEGSKA (reference sequence). Trimming pared 2 bases from V and 4 bases from J, leaving 11 bases between. The CDR3 has 13 amino acids. CDR3 amino acids: CSARRASGETQYF. The CDR3 DNA reads as TGCAGTGCTAGAAGGGCCTCAGGAGAGACCCAGTACTTC.

Concerning this clonotype itself: This may be a read error, as it is one base from a much larger clone. This chain connects TRBV7-3 to TRBJ2-3; D is perhaps TRBD1 (5 bases). CDR1 is SGHTA, CDR2 FQGTGA, per germline. The CDR3 has 15 amino acids. The CDR3 DNA is TGTGCCAGCGGCTTAACAGGTAGTTTCACAGATACGCAGTATTTT. This sequence encodes CASGLTGSFTDTQYF.

Comments on this clonotype: Being one base from a much bigger clone, this may be a read error. This chain connects TRBV6-5 to TRBJ2-5; D call uncertain. The CDR3 covers 14 residues. V lost 4 bases to trimming and J lost 1 base, with 10 bases between them. The V gene's germline CDR1 is MNHEY and CDR2 SVGAGI. The CDR3 loop reads CASSLLRSQETQYF. The CDR3 coding sequence is TGTGCCAGCAGTTTGTTGCGGAGCCAAGAGACCCAGTACTTC.

This clonotype was seen only a few times. The rearrangement joins TRBV5-1 to TRBJ2-2; D gene unclear. Looked up from germline, CDR1 is SGHRS and CDR2 is YFSETQ. V lost 0 bases and J lost 1, with 4 bases in between. The CDR3 covers 14 residues. Here the CDR3 reads CASSLALNTGELFF. DNA of the CDR3: TGCGCCAGCAGCTTGGCCCTGAACACCGGGGAGCTGTTTTTT.

The J gene is TRBJ2-1, the V gene TRBV6-6; possible D gene TRBD2, 6 bases. This CDR3 region has 16 residues. Germline lookup yields CDR1 MNHNY and CDR2 SVGAGI (reference sequence). V was cut by 0 bases and J by 2 bases, with 11 bases left in between. Here the CDR3 DNA reads TGTGCCAGCAGTTACTCCCGGGGCGGGACCTACAATGAGCAGTTCTTC. This codes for CASSYSRGGTYNEQFF.

This clonotype appeared a single time. This may be a read error: a much more frequent sequence differs by one nucleotide. The chain has TRBV7-8 and TRBJ2-1, with TRBD2 matching over 8 bases. The ends lost 3 bases at V and 6 bases at J; junction bases unmatched: 4. The CDR3 extends over 14 amino acids. CDR1 and CDR2 (germline): SGHVS, FQNEAQ. CDR3 residues: CASSFDGGANEQFF. The CDR3 DNA reads TGTGCCAGCAGCTTTGACGGGGGGGCCAATGAGCAGTTCTTC.

This clonotype was recorded a few times. The chain employs TRBV27 and TRBJ1-5; the D is unclear. The CDR3 is made up of 12 amino acids. CDR1 and CDR2 (germline): MNHEY, SMNVEV (reference sequence). The V end lost 9 bases, the J end lost 3 bases, and 9 bases lay between the germline ends. The CDR3, as DNA: TGTGCCAGTAGGGTGGCCAATCAGCCCCAGCATTTT. Protein product: CASRVANQPQHF.

This clonotype came up many times. V gene TRBV12-3 or TRBV12-4 combines with J gene TRBJ2-5; maybe TRBD1 (6 bases). This CDR3 has 13 residues. The V and J ends lost 5 bases and 4 bases respectively, with 11 bases between them. CDR3 in amino acids: CASSPQGRETQYF. The DNA for the CDR3 is TGTGCCAGCAGTCCCCAGGGGAGAGAGACCCAGTACTTC.

This clonotype was recorded at least ten times. V gene TRBV5-4 combines with J gene TRBJ2-5; 8 nucleotides agree with TRBD2. Unmatched junction bases numbered 7, after V lost 4 bases and J lost 5 bases. CDR3 length: 14 amino acids. Germline CDR1 is SGHNT and CDR2 is YYREEE (reference sequence). As DNA, the CDR3 is TGTGCCAGCAGCCCCGGGGGGGCCGATGAGACCCAGTACTTC. It encodes CASSPGGADETQYF. The entire variable domain, with the rest obtained from reference TRBV5-4 and TRBJ2-5, is as follows: ETGVTQSPTHLIKTRGQQVTLRCSSQSGHNTVSWYQQALGQGPQFIFQYYREEENGRGNFPPRFSGLQFPNYSSELNVNALELDDSALYLCASSPGGADETQYFGPGTRLLVL.

The table lists this clonotype with many counts. The chain carries TRBV7-3 and TRBJ1-4; 8 bases are shared with TRBD1. CDR3 length equals 17 residues. Looked up from germline, CDR1 is SGHTA and CDR2 is FQGTGA. Losses at the gene ends were 5 bases for V and 3 bases for J; bases not matched to a gene: 11. The CDR3 region has the DNA TGTGCCAGCAGCATACCGCCTCGACAGGGGCCTAATGAAAAACTGTTTTTT. Its translation: CASSIPPRQGPNEKLFF.

Points on this clonotype: Being one base from a much bigger clone, this may be a read error. This sequence joins TRBV6-5 and TRBJ2-1, with D uncertain. Looked up from germline, CDR1 is MNHEY and CDR2 is SVGAGI. The V gene lost 2 bases and the J gene lost 6 bases, with 17 bases spanning the gap. The length of the CDR3 is 16 residues. The CDR3 coding sequence is TGTGCCAGCAGTTACAAGCCGTCGCCCCTGATCAATGAGCAGTTCTTC. Its translation is CASSYKPSPLINEQFF.

Turning to this clonotype: Being one base from a much bigger clone, this may be a read error. This chain joins TRBV3-1 and TRBJ1-4; 9 nucleotides line up with TRBD1. The CDR3 totals 15 residues. CDR1 and CDR2 (germline): LGHDT, YNNKEL (reference sequence). The CDR3 nucleotides read TGTGCCGGCAGCCAGGGACAGGGTTCTAATGAAAAACTGTTTTTT. It translates to CAGSQGQGSNEKLFF.